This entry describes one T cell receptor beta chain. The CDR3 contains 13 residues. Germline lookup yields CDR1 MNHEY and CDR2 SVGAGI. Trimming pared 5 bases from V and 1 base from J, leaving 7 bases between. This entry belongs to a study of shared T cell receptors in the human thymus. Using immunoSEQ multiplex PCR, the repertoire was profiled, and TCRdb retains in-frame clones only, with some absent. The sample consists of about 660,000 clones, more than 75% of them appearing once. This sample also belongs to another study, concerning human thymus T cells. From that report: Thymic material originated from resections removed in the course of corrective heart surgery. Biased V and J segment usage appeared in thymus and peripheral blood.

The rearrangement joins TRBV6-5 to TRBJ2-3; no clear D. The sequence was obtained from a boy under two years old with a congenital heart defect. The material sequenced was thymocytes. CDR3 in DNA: TGTGCCAGCAGTAAGTCGGGCACAGATACGCAGTATTTT. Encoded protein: CASSKSGTDTQYF.